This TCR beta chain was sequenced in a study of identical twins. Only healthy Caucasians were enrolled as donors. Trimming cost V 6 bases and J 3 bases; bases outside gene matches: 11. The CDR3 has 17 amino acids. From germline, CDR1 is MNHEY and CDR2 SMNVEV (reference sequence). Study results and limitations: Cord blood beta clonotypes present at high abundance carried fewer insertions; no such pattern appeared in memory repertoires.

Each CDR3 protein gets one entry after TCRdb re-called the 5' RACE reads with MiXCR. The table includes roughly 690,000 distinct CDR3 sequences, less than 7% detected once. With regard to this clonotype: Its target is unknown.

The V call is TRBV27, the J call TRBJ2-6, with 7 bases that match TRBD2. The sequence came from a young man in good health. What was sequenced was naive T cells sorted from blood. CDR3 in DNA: TGTGCCAGCAGCCCATCCCGGGGGGAGAATGGGGCCAACGTCCTGACTTTC. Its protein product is CASSPSRGENGANVLTF.